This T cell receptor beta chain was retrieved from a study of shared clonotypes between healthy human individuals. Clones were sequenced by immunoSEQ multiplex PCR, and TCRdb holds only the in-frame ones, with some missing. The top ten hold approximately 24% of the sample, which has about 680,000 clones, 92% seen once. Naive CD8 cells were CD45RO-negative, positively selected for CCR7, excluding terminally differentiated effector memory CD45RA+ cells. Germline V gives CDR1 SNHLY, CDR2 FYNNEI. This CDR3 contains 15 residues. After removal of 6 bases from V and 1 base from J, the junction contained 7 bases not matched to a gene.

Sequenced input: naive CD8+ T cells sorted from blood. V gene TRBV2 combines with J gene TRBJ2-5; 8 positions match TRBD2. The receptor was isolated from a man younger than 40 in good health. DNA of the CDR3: TGTGCCAGCAGCAAGGGGACTAGTGTCCAAGAGACCCAGTACTTC. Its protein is CASSKGTSVQETQYF.